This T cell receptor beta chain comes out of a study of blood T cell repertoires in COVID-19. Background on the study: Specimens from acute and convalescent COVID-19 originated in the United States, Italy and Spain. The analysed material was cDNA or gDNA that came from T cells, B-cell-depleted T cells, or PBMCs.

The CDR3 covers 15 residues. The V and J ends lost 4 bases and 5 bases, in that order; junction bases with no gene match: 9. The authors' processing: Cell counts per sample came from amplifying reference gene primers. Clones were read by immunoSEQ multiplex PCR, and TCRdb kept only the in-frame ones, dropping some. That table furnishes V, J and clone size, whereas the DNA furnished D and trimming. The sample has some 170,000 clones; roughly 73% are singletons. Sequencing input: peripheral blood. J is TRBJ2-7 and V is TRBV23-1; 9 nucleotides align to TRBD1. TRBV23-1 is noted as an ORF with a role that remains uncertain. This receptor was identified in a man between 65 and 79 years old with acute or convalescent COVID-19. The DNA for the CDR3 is TGCGCCAGCAGTCCAAAAACAGGGGGCGGCGACGAGCAGTACTTC. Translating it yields CASSPKTGGGDEQYF.